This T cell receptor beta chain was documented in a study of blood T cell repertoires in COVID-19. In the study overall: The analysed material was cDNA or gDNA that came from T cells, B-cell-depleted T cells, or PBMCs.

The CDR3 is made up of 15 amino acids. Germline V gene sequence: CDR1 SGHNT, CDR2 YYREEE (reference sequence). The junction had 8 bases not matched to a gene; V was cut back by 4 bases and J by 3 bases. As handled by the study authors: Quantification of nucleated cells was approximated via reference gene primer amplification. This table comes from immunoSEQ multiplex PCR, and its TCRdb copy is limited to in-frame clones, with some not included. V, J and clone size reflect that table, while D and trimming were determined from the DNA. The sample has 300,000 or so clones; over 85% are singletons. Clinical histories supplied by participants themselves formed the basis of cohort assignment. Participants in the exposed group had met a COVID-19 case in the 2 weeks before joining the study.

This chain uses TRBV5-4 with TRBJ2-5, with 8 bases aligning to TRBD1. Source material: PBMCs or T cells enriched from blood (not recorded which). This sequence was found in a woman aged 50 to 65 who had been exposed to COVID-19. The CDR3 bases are TGTGCCAGCAGCGGGGTAGACAGGGGTGAAGAGACCCAGTACTTC. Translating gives CASSGVDRGEETQYF.